Below are 12 T cell receptor beta chains sequenced from a single sample in a study of shared clonotypes between healthy human individuals. CD45RO-negative cells were positively selected for CCR7, leaving out terminally differentiated effector memory CD45RA+ cells. Data came from immunoSEQ multiplex PCR; TCRdb stores just in-frame clones and leaves some out. The sample includes roughly 550,000 clones, 95% to 96% of them seen just once. Specimen: naive CD8+ T cells sorted from blood. These receptor sequences come from a woman in her thirties in good health.

This clone appeared a single time. The chain links TRBV5-5 to TRBJ1-1; 10 bases agree with TRBD1. The CDR3 loop spans 15 amino acids. V lost 0 bases to trimming and J lost 3 bases; unmatched junction nucleotides: 2. Germline assignment: CDR1 SGHKS and CDR2 YYEKEE (reference sequence). The CDR3 DNA reads TGTGCCAGCAGCTTGGAGGGACAGGGGTACACTGAAGCTTTCTTT. Translation gives CASSLEGQGYTEAFF.

The genes are TRBV9 and TRBJ2-2, with 7 bases lining up with TRBD2. This CDR3 is 17 amino acids long. J gave up 1 base and V 0 bases, and 6 bases lay outside the gene matches. CDR1 is SGDLS, CDR2 YYNGEE, per germline. The CDR3 loop is CASSVDLERENTGELFF. CDR3 DNA: TGTGCCAGCAGCGTAGACTTAGAGCGGGAGAACACCGGGGAGCTGTTTTTT. Combining the CDR3 with reference TRBV9 and TRBJ2-2 gives the whole variable domain DSGVTQTPKHLITATGQRVTLRCSPRSGDLSVYWYQQSLDQGLQFLIQYYNGEERAKGNILERFSAQQFPDLHSELNLSSLELGDSALYFCASSVDLERENTGELFFGEGSRLTVL.

The chain combines TRBV13 with TRBJ1-4; D not resolved. The CDR3 is 15 amino acids. Trimming took off 1 base at V and 8 bases at J, with 14 bases between the two ends. Germline lookup yields CDR1 PRHDT and CDR2 FYEKMQ (reference sequence). CDR3 sequence (DNA): TGTGCCAGCAGCTTAGTTCGCGACGGTGGGGAAAAACTGTTTTTT. Its translation is CASSLVRDGGEKLFF.

The chain has TRBV6-5 and TRBJ1-5; D not certain. Germline V gives CDR1 MNHEY, CDR2 SVGAGI. V gave up 3 bases and J gave up 9 bases, with 15 bases separating them. The CDR3 runs 14 residues. In nucleotides, the CDR3 is TGTGCCAGCAGTTATGCAGAGTCATGGGGGCCCCAGCATTTT. Translating it yields CASSYAESWGPQHF.

This sequence joins TRBV2 and TRBJ1-1; TRBD1 aligns across 11 bases. The CDR3 length is 14 residues. Trimming at V came to 1 base and at J to 6 bases, leaving 1 base not matched to a gene. Germline CDR1 is SNHLY and CDR2 is FYNNEI. The CDR3 protein is CASSEGTGGPEAFF. CDR3 nucleotides: TGTGCCAGCAGTGAAGGGACAGGGGGCCCTGAAGCTTTCTTT. Full variable domain (outside the CDR3, taken from reference TRBV2 and TRBJ1-1): EPEVTQTPSHQVTQMGQEVILRCVPISNHLYFYWYRQILGQKVEFLVSFYNNEISEKSEIFDDQFSVERPDGSNFTLKIRSTKLEDSAMYFCASSEGTGGPEAFFGQGTRLTVV.

This rearrangement joins TRBV30 to TRBJ1-4; D unresolved. This CDR3 is built from 13 residues. CDR1 and CDR2 from the germline V gene are GTSNPN and SVGIG (reference sequence). With 1 base removed from V and 6 bases from J, the gap between germline ends came to 9 bases. In nucleotides, the CDR3 is TGTGCCTGGAGTGGGGAGGTCCATGAAAAACTGTTTTTT. Protein product: CAWSGEVHEKLFF. The whole variable domain, remainder taken from reference TRBV30 and TRBJ1-4, is SQTIHQWPATLVQPVGSPLSLECTVEGTSNPNLYWYRQAAGRGLQLLFYSVGIGQISSEVPQNLSASRPQDRQFILSSKKLLLSDSGFYLCAWSGEVHEKLFFGSGTQLSVL.

The genes are TRBV7-8 and TRBJ2-1, with TRBD2 matching 7 bases. The germline V gene has CDR1 SGHVS and CDR2 FQNEAQ. J was trimmed by 8 bases and V by 4 bases; bases with no gene match: 11. The CDR3 is 15 residues long. CDR3 residues: CASSWHRLAPHEQFF. DNA for the CDR3: TGTGCCAGCAGCTGGCACCGACTAGCCCCTCATGAGCAGTTCTTC. Filled out from reference TRBV7-8 and TRBJ2-1, the complete variable domain reads GAGVSQSPRYKVAKRGQDVALRCDPISGHVSLFWYQQALGQGPEFLTYFQNEAQLDKSGLPSDRFFAERPEGSVSTLKIQRTQQEDSAVYLCASSWHRLAPHEQFFGPGTRLTVL.

The chain employs TRBV27 and TRBJ1-2; no firm D call. CDR1 is MNHEY, CDR2 SMNVEV, per germline (reference sequence). Trimming pared 2 bases from V and 3 bases from J, leaving 19 bases between. The CDR3 loop spans 17 amino acids. The CDR3 DNA sequence: TGTGCCAGCAGTTTACTCGGCGGCAGGCCCGGTTACTATGGCTACACCTTC. Translation gives CASSLLGGRPGYYGYTF.

V and J are TRBV7-9 and TRBJ2-3; TRBD2 agrees at 10 bases. Germline CDR1 and CDR2: SEHNR and FQNEAQ (reference sequence). After removal of 2 bases from V and 5 bases from J, the junction contained 4 bases not matched to a gene. The CDR3 consists of 15 residues. The CDR3 is CASSLIAGGIDTQYF. CDR3 nucleotides: TGTGCCAGCAGCTTAATAGCGGGAGGAATAGATACGCAGTATTTT.

This CDR3 is CSVGDSGYEQYF. The CDR3 DNA reads TGCAGCGTTGGTGACAGTGGCTACGAGCAGTACTTC. This chain uses TRBV29-1 with TRBJ2-7; TRBD1 is a possible D gene (5 bases). Trimming pared 4 bases from V and 3 bases from J, leaving 10 bases between. Looked up from germline, CDR1 is SQVTM and CDR2 is ANQGSEA. The CDR3 runs 12 residues.

The rearrangement joins TRBV6-1 to TRBJ2-7; TRBD1 agrees at 9 bases. The V and J ends lost 0 bases and 0 bases, in that order; junction bases with no gene match: 9. Looked up from germline, CDR1 is MNHNS and CDR2 is SASEGT. The CDR3 extends over 18 amino acids. CDR3 coding DNA: TGTGCCAGCAGTGAAGCGCCGAGGACAGGGGAGGCCTCCTACGAGCAGTACTTC. Translated, it gives CASSEAPRTGEASYEQYF.

CDR3 in amino acids: CSVEDPGTAYTDTQYF. CDR3 in DNA: TGCAGCGTTGAGGATCCCGGGACAGCTTACACAGATACGCAGTATTTT. The rearrangement uses TRBV29-1 and TRBJ2-3; TRBD1 matches 7 bases. This CDR3 comprises 16 residues. Germline trimming cut 3 bases from V and 2 bases from J; bases unmatched to any gene: 11. Looked up from germline, CDR1 is SQVTM and CDR2 is ANQGSEA.